The 15 T cell receptor beta chains below were found in one sample sequenced in a study of prognosis after radiotherapy for stage I lung cancer. Two rounds of multiplex PCR amplified TCR beta CDR3 from genomic DNA. It was primers specific to each TRBV and TRBJ gene that first-round PCR used. TCRdb re-called the multiplex PCR reads with MiXCR, one entry per CDR3 protein. The repertoire includes some 35,000 distinct CDR3 sequences, 30% to 35% of them detected once, and around 17% sits in the top ten. This sample comprised PBMCs, obtained before or after stereotactic body radiation therapy (not recorded which). The receptors were sampled from a donor over 45 with non-small cell lung cancer.

Note on this clonotype: A much larger clone is a single base away; this may be a read error. The chain's CDR3 is CASFLLGTNTEAFF. Here the CDR3 DNA reads TGTGCCAGCTTTCTCCTCGGGACGAACACTGAAGCTTTCTTT. The chain joins TRBV6-2 or TRBV6-3 to TRBJ1-1; weak D call: TRBD1 (5 bases). V lost 8 bases, J lost 1 base, and 14 bases lay in between. CDR1 is MNHEY, CDR2 SVGEGT, per germline. The CDR3 has 14 amino acids.

This clonotype is categorized as medium-sized. The chain uses TRBV6-1 and TRBJ2-7; possible D gene TRBD1, 5 bases. The CDR3 covers 14 residues. V dropped 4 bases and J dropped 0 bases, with 10 bases sitting between them. Germline loops: CDR1 MNHNS, CDR2 SASEGT. The CDR3 is CASSGGRVSYEQYF. The CDR3 DNA reads as TGTGCCAGCAGTGGCGGCAGGGTCTCCTACGAGCAGTACTTC.

In its sample, this clonotype was seen many times. This sequence joins TRBV30 and TRBJ2-7; 9 bases map to TRBD1. This CDR3 contains 11 residues. CDR1 and CDR2 (germline): GTSNPN, SVGIG (reference sequence). The trim removed 2 bases at V and 13 bases at J, leaving 6 bases unmatched. The CDR3 sequence: CAWSSGTGRYF. The CDR3 DNA follows: TGTGCCTGGAGTTCTGGGACAGGGAGATACTTC.

This clonotype was detected ten times or more. The chain carries TRBV5-1 and TRBJ1-3, with D hard to call. The CDR3 is 13 residues long. Trimming left V 4 bases short and J 0 bases short, with 5 bases between. The germline gives CDR1 SGHRS, CDR2 YFSETQ. The CDR3 reads CASSISSGNTIYF. CDR3 sequence (DNA): TGCGCCAGCAGCATAAGCTCTGGAAACACCATATATTTT.

This clonotype showed up just once. The chain couples TRBV6-2 or TRBV6-3 to TRBJ2-3; TRBD2 matches at 7 bases. CDR3 size: 15 residues. The trim removed 5 bases at V and 0 bases at J, leaving 5 bases unmatched. Germline CDR1 reads MNHEY; CDR2 reads SVGEGT. CDR3 bases: TGTGCCAGCAGTGACGGGCGGGAGAGCACAGATACGCAGTATTTT. This codes for CASSDGRESTDTQYF.

This clonotype was detected ten times or more. This chain joins TRBV6-1 and TRBJ1-1; D possibly corresponds to TRBD1 (5 bases). In germline, CDR1 is MNHNS, CDR2 SASEGT. Trimming removed 4 bases at V and 3 bases at J, with 9 bases between. This CDR3 is 13 amino acids long. This CDR3 is CASSARVYTEAFF. As DNA, the CDR3 is TGTGCCAGCAGTGCCAGGGTTTACACTGAAGCTTTCTTT.

Turning to this clonotype: A much larger clone lies a single base off, so this may be a read error. The V and J genes are TRBV3-1 and TRBJ1-1, with unresolved D. This CDR3 is 13 amino acids long. The germline gives CDR1 LGHDT, CDR2 YNNKEL (reference sequence). With 5 bases removed from V and 5 bases from J, the gap between germline ends came to 12 bases. CDR3 DNA sequence: TGTGCCAGCAGCAAGATGGGAAGAACTGAAGCTTTCTTT. Encoded protein: CASSKMGRTEAFF.

Notes on this clonotype: A read error is the likely source, as a far larger clone sits one nucleotide away. The V and J genes are TRBV6-4 and TRBJ2-2; the D gene is possibly TRBD1 (6 bases). Germline V gives CDR1 MRHNA, CDR2 SNTAGT. The CDR3 runs to 17 residues. CDR3 nucleotide sequence: TGTGCCAGCAGTTATCATCGGACAGCCACGAACAACGGGGAGCTGTTTTTT. Its protein product is CASSYHRTATNNGELFF.

This clonotype was observed many times. The chain uses TRBV3-1 and TRBJ1-2; 8 positions agree with TRBD1. This CDR3 has 15 amino acids. After removal of 4 bases from V and 7 bases from J, the junction contained 11 bases not matched to a gene. Germline assignment: CDR1 LGHDT and CDR2 YNNKEL (reference sequence). The CDR3 DNA reads as TGTGCCAGCAGCCCCACCAGGGGGACAGGAGTTGGCTACACCTTC. Protein product: CASSPTRGTGVGYTF.

This clonotype was recorded many times. The junction shows a germline mismatch at one end, possibly a read error. The genes are TRBV6-1 and TRBJ2-1; D is undetermined. The CDR3 is 13 residues long. Per the germline V gene, CDR1 is MNHNS and CDR2 is SASEGT. The CDR3 is CASREGAPNEQFF. DNA for the CDR3: TGTGCCAGCAGGGAAGGTGCCCCCAATGAGCAGTTCTTC.

The chain recombines TRBV14 with TRBJ1-2, with 7 bases that match TRBD1. This CDR3 is 15 amino acids long. Germline lookup yields CDR1 SGHDN and CDR2 FVKESK. V gave up 1 base and J gave up 4 bases; unmatched junction bases: 6. Here the CDR3 DNA reads TGTGCCAGCAGCCAAGTACAGGGGCCTGCCTATGGCTACACCTTC. Amino acid sequence: CASSQVQGPAYGYTF.

This clonotype was detected ten times or more. The chain has TRBV5-4 and TRBJ1-6; 10 bases match TRBD1. J was trimmed by 0 bases and V by 3 bases; bases with no gene match: 9. Germline loops: CDR1 SGHNT, CDR2 YYREEE (reference sequence). This CDR3 spans 19 amino acids. The CDR3 spells CASSSPGQGSSSYNSPLHF. The CDR3 coding sequence is TGTGCCAGCAGCTCGCCGGGACAGGGGTCAAGCTCCTATAATTCACCCCTCCACTTT.

This clonotype has a count of ten or more. The chain couples TRBV28 to TRBJ1-5; TRBD1 matches 8 bases. The V and J ends lost 3 bases and 4 bases, in that order; junction bases with no gene match: 5. From germline, CDR1 is MDHEN and CDR2 SYDVKM. CDR3 size: 15 residues. The CDR3 loop is CASSFDRGRNQPQHF. DNA for the CDR3: TGTGCCAGCAGTTTTGACAGGGGAAGGAATCAGCCCCAGCATTTT.

The chain combines TRBV28 with TRBJ2-7, with 8 bases lining up with TRBD1. Germline CDR1 is MDHEN and CDR2 is SYDVKM. V lost 3 bases, J lost 9 bases, and 16 bases stayed unmatched. This CDR3 is 16 amino acids long. As DNA, the CDR3 is TGTGCCAGCAGTTTCTCTTGGGGACAGGATCAACGTGGGCAGTACTTC. Its protein is CASSFSWGQDQRGQYF.

This clonotype came up once. The chain is built from TRBV6-2 or TRBV6-3 and TRBJ1-2, with 10 bases aligning to TRBD1. Trimming took 5 bases from V and 4 from J; bases not matched to a gene: 7. CDR3 length equals 15 residues. Germline loops: CDR1 MNHEY, CDR2 SVGEGT. The CDR3 region has the DNA TGTGCCAGCAGTAGGGACAGGGGTCCTGGCTATGGCTACACCTTC. Translation: CASSRDRGPGYGYTF.